This TCR beta chain was recovered during a study of blood T cell repertoires in COVID-19. Study details: The study drew acute and convalescent COVID-19 samples from the United States, Italy and Spain.

Repertoires were generated with immunoSEQ multiplex PCR, while TCRdb's copy carries only in-frame clones and drops some. The table includes over 200,000 clones, around 80% detected once. The CDR3 totals 11 residues. Trimming cost V 1 base and J 9 bases, with 6 bases left between them. Per the germline V gene, CDR1 is SNHLY and CDR2 is FYNNEI. Material: peripheral blood. The V call is TRBV2, the J call TRBJ1-1, with unresolved D. The TCR was taken from a woman aged 40 to 50 with acute or convalescent COVID-19. The CDR3 here is CASSEGEKAFF. The CDR3 DNA reads as TGTGCCAGCAGTGAAGGGGAGAAAGCTTTCTTT.